The 19 T cell receptor beta chains below were found in one sample sequenced in a study of graft-versus-host responses after intestinal transplantation. Profiled with immunoSEQ multiplex PCR; TCRdb holds only in-frame clones, not every one. This repertoire shows tens of thousands of clones, under 50% found once; its top ten account for 0.88%. The sample was alloreactive CD4+ T cells from a mixed lymphocyte reaction culture, taken before intestinal transplant. The subset is: CFSE-low proliferating T cells sorted from approximately 6-day pre-transplant mixed lymphocyte reaction (GvH or HvG direction). The receptors come from a human patient who received an intestinal transplant.

The chain couples TRBV7-8 to TRBJ1-2; D perhaps matches TRBD1 (5 bases). V lost 1 base and J lost 5, with 17 bases in between. The CDR3 totals 16 residues. CDR1 and CDR2 from the germline V gene are SGHVS and FQNEAQ. CDR3 sequence (DNA): TGTGCCAGCAGCTTAGGGTGGGGCCAAATCCCGTATGGCTACACCTTC. Translation gives CASSLGWGQIPYGYTF.

This clone showed up just a few times. The chain links TRBV20-1 to TRBJ2-7; D unclear. Germline loops: CDR1 DFQATT, CDR2 SNEGSKA (reference sequence). Trimming stripped 2 bases from V and 4 bases from J, with 6 bases between. The CDR3 has 11 amino acids. The CDR3 loop is CSARSQYEQYF. CDR3 nucleotide sequence: TGCAGTGCTAGATCCCAGTACGAGCAGTACTTC.

By share of the sample, this clone is medium-sized (0.01 to 0.1%). V usage is TRBV5-1 and J usage is TRBJ1-3, with D maybe TRBD1 (6 bases). Trimming pared 3 bases from V and 3 bases from J, leaving 13 bases between. The V gene's germline CDR1 is SGHRS and CDR2 YFSETQ. The CDR3 has 15 residues. The chain's CDR3 is CASSSLTGIGNTIYF. DNA for the CDR3: TGCGCCAGCAGCTCGCTAACAGGGATTGGAAACACCATATATTTT.

The chain's CDR3 is CASSVLAGGTDTQYF. The CDR3 DNA sequence: TGTGCCAGCAGCGTACTAGCGGGGGGCACAGATACGCAGTATTTT. This chain connects TRBV9 to TRBJ2-3; 10 bases agree with TRBD2. Germline V gives CDR1 SGDLS, CDR2 YYNGEE. V was pared by 1 base and J by 1 base, with 0 bases of the junction left unmatched. There are 15 residues in the CDR3.

The CDR3 nucleotides read TGTGCCAGCATCCGACAGGGGATGGGGACTGAAGCTTTCTTT. The encoded protein is CASIRQGMGTEAFF. V usage is TRBV2 and J usage is TRBJ1-1; 8 nucleotides line up with TRBD1. This CDR3 comprises 14 residues. J gave up 5 bases and V 7 bases, and 9 bases lay outside the gene matches. CDR1 is SNHLY, CDR2 FYNNEI, per germline. Full variable domain (missing parts from reference TRBV2 and TRBJ1-1): EPEVTQTPSHQVTQMGQEVILRCVPISNHLYFYWYRQILGQKVEFLVSFYNNEISEKSEIFDDQFSVERPDGSNFTLKIRSTKLEDSAMYFCASIRQGMGTEAFFGQGTRLTVV.

This clone was seen only a few times. This rearrangement joins TRBV9 to TRBJ2-6, with a weak D call TRBD1 (5 bases). V was shortened by 1 base and J by 1 base, with 12 bases between the two germline ends. The germline V gene has CDR1 SGDLS and CDR2 YYNGEE. The CDR3 extends over 17 amino acids. The CDR3 loop is CASSVTLPGSGANVLTF. DNA for the CDR3: TGTGCCAGCAGCGTAACCCTTCCAGGGTCTGGGGCCAACGTCCTGACTTTC.

In its sample, this clone was seen a few times. The chain couples TRBV7-3 to TRBJ2-7, with no clear D. V lost 5 bases and J lost 6, with 20 bases in between. Germline CDR1 and CDR2: SGHTA and FQGTGA. This CDR3 is built from 15 residues. Here the CDR3 DNA reads TGTGCCAGCAGCCCGTCCGGCCTGAGGATGGGCGAGCAGTACTTC. As protein: CASSPSGLRMGEQYF.

The V call is TRBV5-1, the J call TRBJ2-7; 10 bases map to TRBD1. The V and J ends lost 3 bases and 5 bases, in that order; junction bases with no gene match: 8. The CDR3 sequence is 15 residues long. CDR1 is SGHRS, CDR2 YFSETQ, per germline. CDR3 region: CASSWGTGVGNEQYF. For the CDR3, the DNA is TGCGCCAGCAGCTGGGGGACAGGGGTGGGGAACGAGCAGTACTTC.

This clone was found a few times. The chain joins TRBV9 to TRBJ2-3; 15 bases line up with TRBD2. The CDR3 contains 17 residues. V was clipped by 0 bases and J by 6 bases; unmatched bases: 5. CDR1 is SGDLS and CDR2 is YYNGEE in the germline V gene. The CDR3 spells CASSVAGGTSGGDTQYF. The CDR3 DNA reads as TGTGCCAGCAGCGTAGCAGGGGGGACTAGCGGGGGGGATACGCAGTATTTT.

V is TRBV10-3 and J is TRBJ2-3; TRBD2 agrees at 9 bases. The germline gives CDR1 ENHRY, CDR2 SYGVKD. Losses at the gene ends were 11 bases for V and 2 bases for J; bases not matched to a gene: 11. The CDR3 has 15 amino acids. The CDR3, as DNA: TGTGCCGTGACGACCGGGACTAGCCTCACAGATACGCAGTATTTT. Its protein product is CAVTTGTSLTDTQYF.

In this sample, this clone turned up a few times. This rearrangement joins TRBV21-1 to TRBJ1-2; the D segment call TRBD1 is taken from the table without a DNA check. TRBV21-1 is a documented pseudogene. The CDR3 sequence is 16 residues long. CDR3 loop: CASSIESGDSNYGYTF. Here the CDR3 DNA reads TGTGCCAGCAGCATTGAATCAGGGGATAGCAACTATGGCTACACCTTC.

The chain links TRBV2 to TRBJ2-7, with D possibly matching TRBD1 (6 bases). The CDR3 spans 12 residues. V was shortened by 3 bases and J by 9 bases, with 12 bases between the two germline ends. CDR1 is SNHLY and CDR2 is FYNNEI in the germline V gene. This chain's CDR3 is CASSDRTAPQYF. The CDR3 bases are TGTGCCAGCAGTGATCGGACAGCCCCGCAGTACTTC.

This clone has just a few counts. V and J are TRBV2 and TRBJ1-2, with a tentative D call TRBD1 (5 bases). The ends were cut back, 3 bases at V and 7 bases at J, with 9 bases in the middle. Germline-derived CDR1 and CDR2 are SNHLY and FYNNEI. There are 12 residues in the CDR3. CDR3 in DNA: TGTGCCAGCAGTGACAGGGTGGGTGGCTACACCTTC. Its translation: CASSDRVGGYTF.

The chain is built from TRBV5-4 and TRBJ1-3; D is possibly TRBD1 (5 bases). From germline, CDR1 is SGHNT and CDR2 YYREEE (reference sequence). This CDR3 region has 14 residues. Trimming removed 0 bases at V and 2 bases at J, with 6 bases between. Here the CDR3 reads CASSLGGAGNTIYF. The CDR3 coding sequence is TGTGCCAGCAGCTTGGGGGGGGCTGGAAACACCATATATTTT.

The V gene is TRBV10-2, the J gene TRBJ1-2; 7 nucleotides align to TRBD1. After removal of 3 bases from V and 7 bases from J, the junction contained 5 bases not matched to a gene. Germline lookup yields CDR1 WSHSY and CDR2 SAAADI. CDR3 length: 13 residues. CDR3 in DNA: TGCGCCAGCAGTGAAAGGGGGCCTTTTGGCTACACCTTC. Residues: CASSERGPFGYTF.

V gene TRBV27 combines with J gene TRBJ1-2; perhaps TRBD1 as D (5 bases). Per germline, CDR1 MNHEY and CDR2 SMNVEV (reference sequence). The CDR3 totals 13 residues. V lost 8 bases to trimming and J lost 6 bases, with 16 bases between them. The CDR3 spells CASGRGAQDGYTF. As DNA, the CDR3 is TGTGCCAGCGGCCGTGGGGCGCAGGATGGCTACACCTTC.

The V gene is TRBV28, the J gene TRBJ2-3; no firm D call. This CDR3 region has 13 residues. In germline, CDR1 is MDHEN, CDR2 SYDVKM. V lost 4 bases and J lost 0, with 5 bases in between. The CDR3, as DNA: TGTGCCAGCAGTTCCCCGAGCACAGATACGCAGTATTTT. It codes for CASSSPSTDTQYF.

The genes are TRBV5-1 and TRBJ2-7; D perhaps matches TRBD1 (5 bases). The CDR3 extends over 15 amino acids. V lost 1 base and J 2 bases, leaving 13 bases between the germline ends. The V gene's germline CDR1 is SGHRS and CDR2 YFSETQ. Here the CDR3 reads CASSLLRQGPYEQYF. The CDR3 nucleotides are TGCGCCAGCAGCTTGCTCCGGCAGGGCCCCTACGAGCAGTACTTC.

The genes are TRBV15 and TRBJ1-6; D is uncertain. Trimming pared 7 bases from V and 10 bases from J, leaving 17 bases between. This CDR3 spans 14 amino acids. Germline-derived CDR1 and CDR2 are LNHNV and YYDKDF (reference sequence). As DNA, the CDR3 is TGTGCCACCACCCAGTCCCCTGCGGGGTCACCCCTCCACTTT. The encoded protein is CATTQSPAGSPLHF.